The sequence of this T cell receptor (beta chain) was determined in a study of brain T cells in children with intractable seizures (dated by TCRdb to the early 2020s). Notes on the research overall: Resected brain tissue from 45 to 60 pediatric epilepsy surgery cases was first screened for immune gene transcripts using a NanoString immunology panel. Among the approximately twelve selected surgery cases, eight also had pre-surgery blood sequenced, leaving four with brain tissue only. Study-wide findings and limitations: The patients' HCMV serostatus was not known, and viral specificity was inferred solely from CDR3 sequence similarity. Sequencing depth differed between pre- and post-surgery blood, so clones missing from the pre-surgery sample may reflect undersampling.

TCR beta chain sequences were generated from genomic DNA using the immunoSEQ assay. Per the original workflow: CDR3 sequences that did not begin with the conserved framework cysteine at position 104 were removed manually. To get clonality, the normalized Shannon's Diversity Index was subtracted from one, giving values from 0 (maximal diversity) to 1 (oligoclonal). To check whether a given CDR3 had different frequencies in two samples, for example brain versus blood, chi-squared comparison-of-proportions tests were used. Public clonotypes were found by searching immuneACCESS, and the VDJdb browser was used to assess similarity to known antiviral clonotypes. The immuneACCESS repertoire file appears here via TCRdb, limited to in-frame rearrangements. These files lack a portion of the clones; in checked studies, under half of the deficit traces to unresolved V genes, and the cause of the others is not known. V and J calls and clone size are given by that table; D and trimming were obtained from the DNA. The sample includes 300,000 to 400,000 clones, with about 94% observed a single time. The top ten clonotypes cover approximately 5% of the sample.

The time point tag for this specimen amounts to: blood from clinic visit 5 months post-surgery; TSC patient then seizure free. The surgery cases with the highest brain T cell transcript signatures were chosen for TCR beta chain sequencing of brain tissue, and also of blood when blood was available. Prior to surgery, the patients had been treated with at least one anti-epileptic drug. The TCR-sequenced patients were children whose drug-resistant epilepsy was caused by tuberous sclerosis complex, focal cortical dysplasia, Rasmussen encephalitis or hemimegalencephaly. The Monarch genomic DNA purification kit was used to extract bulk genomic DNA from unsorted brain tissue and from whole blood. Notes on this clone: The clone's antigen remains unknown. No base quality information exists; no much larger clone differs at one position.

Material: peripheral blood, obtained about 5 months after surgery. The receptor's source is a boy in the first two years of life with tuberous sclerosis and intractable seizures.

The DNA is as follows: TGTGCCAGCAGTGAAGCACTAGCGGAGTACAATGAGCAGTTCTTC. Its product reads: CASSEALAEYNEQFF. The V and J genes are TRBV2 and TRBJ2-1; the junction holds 8 bases that match TRBD2. The germline V gene yields SNHLY for CDR1 and FYNNEI for CDR2. From cysteine to phenylalanine, the CDR3 is 15 amino acids long. This entry keeps only the CDR3 DNA: 45 bases, framed from base 1. Germline trimming amounts to 0 bases on V and 4 bases on J, with 2 as the count of junction bases outside the gene matches.